This note documents a single T cell receptor beta chain sequence. What it recognizes is unknown. Random hexamers were used to reverse transcribe the RNA input (about 0.5 to 1 ug). A multiplex approach, immunoSEQ multiplex PCR, amplified TCR beta CDR3 across 54 Vbeta and 13 Jbeta. TCRdb fed the immunoSEQ multiplex PCR reads into MiXCR, producing one record per CDR3 protein. The data show more than 90,000 distinct CDR3 sequences, more than 85% seen once. Deletions cut 5 bases from V and 3 bases from J, with 8 bases between. The CDR3 is made up of 12 amino acids. In germline, CDR1 is SEHNR, CDR2 FQNEAQ (reference sequence). The source of the sample is a study of CD8 T cells in Susac syndrome. Findings and limits, study-wide: The study recognized that the number of individuals in its TCR sequencing and HLA analysis was relatively small.

Peripheral blood CD8+ and CD4+ T cells were profiled by TCR beta sequencing. The multiple sclerosis control group consisted of treatment-naive patients whose relapsing-remitting disease, which was either stable or active, fulfilled revised McDonald criteria. The clonotype was recovered from a human donor with multiple sclerosis. The sequenced material came from CD4+ T cells from PBMCs. The chain is built from TRBV7-9 and TRBJ2-7; D unclear. The CDR3, as DNA: TGTGCCAGCAGCCGGCGAGGCTACGAGCAGTACTTC. It specifies CASSRRGYEQYF. Variable domain in full (rest from reference TRBV7-9 and TRBJ2-7): DTGVSQNPRHKITKRGQNVTFRCDPISEHNRLYWYRQTLGQGPEFLTYFQNEAQLEKSRLLSDRFSAERPKGSFSTLEIQRTEQGDSAMYLCASSRRGYEQYFGPGTRLTVT.